What follows are 32 T cell receptor beta chains derived from one specimen sequenced in a study of T cells expressing NK-cell markers. No DNA is given; TCRdb re-called the 5' RACE reads and lists each CDR3 protein once. This sample's table reports roughly 450,000 distinct CDR3 sequences. Sequenced sample: blood T cells: a sorted CD56 or NKG2C T cell subset, CD4+ or CD8+ T cells, or bulk PBMC T cells (not recorded which). The receptors originated from a woman aged 45 to 65 in good health.

The chain employs TRBV3-1 and TRBJ2-1; there is no DNA to check the TCRdb D call of TRBD2. This CDR3 has 18 amino acids. Germline-derived CDR1 and CDR2 are LGHDT and YNNKEL (reference sequence). CDR3 residues: CASSQGVSGPSSYNEQFF.

The rearrangement joins TRBV27 to TRBJ2-2; TCRdb's assignment of TRBD1 cannot be checked, as there is no DNA. The CDR3 is made up of 12 amino acids. Germline assignment: CDR1 MNHEY and CDR2 SMNVEV (reference sequence). CDR3 loop: CASSPLGRELFF.

The chain couples TRBV12-3 or TRBV12-4 to TRBJ2-5; TCRdb gives TRBD1 as the D gene, but with no DNA this cannot be confirmed. The CDR3 is 14 amino acids. This chain's CDR3 is CASSFGGGQWPQYF.

This chain links TRBV30 with TRBJ2-7; TCRdb designates TRBD2, a call that cannot be tested without DNA. This CDR3 has 11 amino acids. Germline CDR1 is GTSNPN and CDR2 is SVGIG (reference sequence). The CDR3: CAWGPASEQYF.

V and J are TRBV24-1 and TRBJ2-3; TCRdb's D gene call, TRBD1, goes unchecked for lack of DNA. The CDR3 extends over 17 amino acids. Germline CDR1 reads KGHDR; CDR2 reads SFDVKD. CDR3 protein: CATSDPPGDSNTDTQYF.

CDR3 residues: CSAKGQVAGRERWTQYF. V usage is TRBV20-1 and J usage is TRBJ2-5; checking the TCRdb D call of TRBD2 is not possible without DNA. The length of the CDR3 is 17 residues. Germline-derived CDR1 and CDR2 are DFQATT and SNEGSKA (reference sequence).

The genes are TRBV29-1 and TRBJ2-3; the D gene TCRdb calls, TRBD1, cannot be checked with no DNA. From germline, CDR1 is SQVTM and CDR2 ANQGSEA. The CDR3 loop spans 15 amino acids. This CDR3 is CSVAFRDGSTDTQYF.

The V call is TRBV12-5, the J call TRBJ1-1; TCRdb designates TRBD1, a call that cannot be tested without DNA. This CDR3 spans 15 amino acids. CDR1 is LGHNT and CDR2 is FRNRAP in the germline V gene. CDR3 loop: CASGLVTGLRTEAFF.

This chain joins TRBV5-6 and TRBJ2-7; absent DNA, TCRdb's TRBD2 call cannot be checked. There are 12 residues in the CDR3. Germline CDR1 reads SGHDT; CDR2 reads YYEEEE. CDR3 region: CASTRENREQYF. Combining the CDR3 with reference TRBV5-6 and TRBJ2-7 gives the whole variable domain DAGVTQSPTHLIKTRGQQVTLRCSPKSGHDTVSWYQQALGQGPQFIFQYYEEEERQRGNFPDRFSGHQFPNYSSELNVNALLLGDSALYLCASTRENREQYFGPGTRLTVT.

The chain links TRBV14 to TRBJ1-1; the TRBD1 assignment by TCRdb is unverifiable without DNA. CDR3 length equals 16 residues. Germline values: CDR1 SGHDN, CDR2 FVKESK. CDR3 in amino acids: CASSPTGSSGNTEAFF.

The V call is TRBV24-1, the J call TRBJ2-2; TCRdb gives TRBD2 as the D gene, but with no DNA this cannot be confirmed. CDR1 is KGHDR, CDR2 SFDVKD, per germline. This CDR3 spans 15 amino acids. The CDR3 loop reads CATSDSTSFTGELFF.

The rearrangement links TRBV29-1 to TRBJ2-1; no DNA is available, so the TRBD2 call from TCRdb remains unchecked. Germline values: CDR1 SQVTM, CDR2 ANQGSEA. The CDR3 is 11 amino acids. The CDR3 here is CSVDLGARQFF.

The rearrangement joins TRBV3-1 to TRBJ2-3; the D call of TRBD1 rests on TCRdb alone, since no DNA is present to check it. The CDR3 is made up of 15 amino acids. CDR1 is LGHDT, CDR2 YNNKEL, per germline (reference sequence). CDR3 amino acids: CASSQWREGTDTQYF.

The V gene is TRBV10-3, the J gene TRBJ2-2; TCRdb gives TRBD1 as the D gene, but with no DNA this cannot be confirmed. The CDR3 spans 15 residues. CDR1 is ENHRY and CDR2 is SYGVKD in the germline V gene. CDR3 protein: CAISVSGGDTGELFF.

V usage is TRBV20-1 and J usage is TRBJ2-3; without DNA, the TCRdb call of TRBD1 cannot be checked. The CDR3 consists of 16 residues. Germline loops: CDR1 DFQATT, CDR2 SNEGSKA (reference sequence). This CDR3 reads CSADFRTGRWMDTQYF.

CDR3 sequence reads: CASSPWASGGNEQFF. This rearrangement joins TRBV4-2 to TRBJ2-1; TCRdb picks TRBD2, but there is no DNA to check that call. CDR1 is LGHNA and CDR2 is YNFKEQ in the germline V gene. The CDR3 is 15 residues long.

This chain joins TRBV20-1 and TRBJ2-4; TCRdb selects TRBD2, and the lack of DNA leaves this call unchecked. Germline V gives CDR1 DFQATT, CDR2 SNEGSKA (reference sequence). This CDR3 is built from 15 residues. Here the CDR3 reads CSAPRTSGSENIQYF.

The genes are TRBV29-1 and TRBJ2-1. Per the germline V gene, CDR1 is SQVTM and CDR2 is ANQGSEA. This CDR3 has 13 residues. The CDR3 loop is CSVGRPSYNEQFF.

CDR3 in amino acids: CSVVFWAGQGNEQFF. The J gene is TRBJ2-1, the V gene TRBV29-1; as DNA is missing, the TRBD1 call by TCRdb cannot be tested. Germline V lookup: CDR1 SQVTM, CDR2 ANQGSEA. The CDR3 totals 15 residues.

This rearrangement joins TRBV10-3 to TRBJ2-1; the D gene TCRdb calls, TRBD1, cannot be checked with no DNA. The CDR3 extends over 13 amino acids. Germline CDR1 reads ENHRY; CDR2 reads SYGVKD. The CDR3 spells CAIRQGWDSEQFF.

The chain couples TRBV7-9 to TRBJ1-5; TCRdb's D call, TRBD1, is unchecked because there is no DNA. Looked up from germline, CDR1 is SEHNR and CDR2 is FQNEAQ (reference sequence). The CDR3 totals 15 residues. The CDR3 reads CASSLEGGRNQPQHF.

The chain couples TRBV7-2 to TRBJ2-7. CDR1 is SGHTA and CDR2 is FQGNSA in the germline V gene. There are 11 residues in the CDR3. The chain's CDR3 is CASSSLAWQYF.

The chain uses TRBV24-1 and TRBJ2-1; absent DNA, TCRdb's TRBD1 call cannot be checked. The CDR3 has 15 residues. Germline V gene sequence: CDR1 KGHDR, CDR2 SFDVKD. CDR3 loop: CATSDIGQGTHEQFF.

The chain has TRBV4-1 and TRBJ2-1. There are 15 residues in the CDR3. Germline V gene lookup returns CDR1 MGHRA and CDR2 YSYEKL. The CDR3 here is CASSQDPSLYNEQFF.

The chain carries TRBV5-1 and TRBJ2-5; TCRdb names TRBD2, which stays unverified in the absence of DNA. This CDR3 spans 16 amino acids. Germline values: CDR1 SGHRS, CDR2 YFSETQ. The chain's CDR3 is CASSPTGTSGPETQYF. Combining the CDR3 with reference TRBV5-1 and TRBJ2-5 gives the whole variable domain KAGVTQTPRYLIKTRGQQVTLSCSPISGHRSVSWYQQTPGQGLQFLFEYFSETQRNKGNFPGRFSGRQFSNSRSEMNVSTLELGDSALYLCASSPTGTSGPETQYFGPGTRLLVL.

The CDR3 loop is CASSYGTGYNSPLHF. The chain couples TRBV11-2 to TRBJ1-6; as DNA is missing, the TRBD1 call by TCRdb cannot be tested. The CDR3 totals 15 residues. Germline V lookup: CDR1 SGHAT, CDR2 FQNNGV.

The V call is TRBV12-3 or TRBV12-4, the J call TRBJ1-6. The CDR3 is 17 residues long. The chain's CDR3 is CASSFFIRGSYNSPLHF.

J is TRBJ1-2 and V is TRBV11-3. The CDR3 spans 13 residues. CDR1 is SGHNT and CDR2 is YENEEA in the germline V gene. The chain's CDR3 is CASSLSWEYGYTF.

The chain is built from TRBV24-1 and TRBJ1-1; checking the TCRdb D call of TRBD1 is not possible without DNA. Germline values: CDR1 KGHDR, CDR2 SFDVKD. This CDR3 comprises 15 residues. This chain's CDR3 is CATSAGTGMNTEAFF.

The chain recombines TRBV2 with TRBJ1-2; TCRdb proposes TRBD1, but this gene call is untestable without DNA. The CDR3 has 14 amino acids. CDR1 SNHLY and CDR2 FYNNEI come from the germline V gene. The CDR3 here is CASSRGTGFNGYTF.

The chain has TRBV5-1 and TRBJ2-1. The length of the CDR3 is 11 residues. CDR1 is SGHRS, CDR2 YFSETQ, per germline. CDR3: CASSKTKEQFF. Together with reference TRBV5-1 and TRBJ2-1, the CDR3 gives the full variable domain: KAGVTQTPRYLIKTRGQQVTLSCSPISGHRSVSWYQQTPGQGLQFLFEYFSETQRNKGNFPGRFSGRQFSNSRSEMNVSTLELGDSALYLCASSKTKEQFFGPGTRLTVL.

CDR3 protein: CASSLGGTGAGELFF. V gene TRBV7-6 combines with J gene TRBJ2-2; the D gene TCRdb calls, TRBD1, cannot be checked with no DNA. The V gene's germline CDR1 is SGHVS and CDR2 FNYEAQ. The CDR3 totals 15 residues.